This T cell receptor (beta chain) was identified in a study of cytomegalovirus exposure and HLA in healthy donors (TCRdb year 2017). Background on the whole study: According to an earlier analysis of around 600 of the donors, 200 million or so T cells yielded some 110 million unique TCR beta sequences and 276 Gb of sequence data. Approximately 300 gigabases of sequencing data and tens of millions of unique TCR sequences made up an early release that covered approximately 650 HLA-typed donors. Among the roughly 400 genotyped donors, about 83% belonged to the genetic ancestry cluster associated with self-reported Caucasian donors. The study aimed to test whether cataloging public T cell receptors could reveal signatures of past pathogen exposure. The study profiled the T cell repertoires of about 720 subjects by immunosequencing and related them to cytomegalovirus serostatus. In addition to the first cohort of 666 subjects, a separate validation cohort of under 150 different subjects was used. To predict cytomegalovirus infection status, the study brought together high-throughput TCR immunosequencing, statistical association of individual TCRs with disease status, and machine learning. To study patterns of TCR occurrence, a later analysis re-analyzed previously published TCR beta repertoires from several hundred donors and added high-resolution HLA genotyping. In the later analysis, no new phenotypic data were used to find candidate immune exposures; instead, reliance was placed on TCR beta sequences and their occurrence across donors. To decide whether each TCR beta V gene segment behaved as functional or pseudogenic, an earlier analysis of some 540 of the donors relied on high-throughput TCR beta sequencing. Donor age, sex, ethnicity and CMV serostatus were collected together with the repertoire data. In a later genetic analysis, genome-wide SNP genotypes for about 65% of the roughly 700 donors were used, and that subset was treated as a discovery cohort. All discovery cohort repertoires had been generated on a single sequencing platform. HLA typing covered class I and class II loci at four-digit resolution. Typing coverage differed by locus: A, B, C, DRB1 and DQB1 were typed in roughly 620-630 donors, DQA1 in 500 to 550, DPA1 in 600 to 610, and DPB1 in 472. Several DR-DQ haplotypes were treated as single units for association and clustering because of strong linkage in the cohort. On average, roughly 200,000 unique TCR beta nucleotide sequences were sequenced per donor among several hundred genotyped donors of the cohort, with roughly 20% of those sequences being non-productive.

Overall results and qualifications from the work: In a later analysis, the rate of TCR association differed among HLA loci, with DRB1 alleles having the most associated TCRs and HLA-C alleles having the fewest. A further reported finding was that TCR beta sequences accurately predicted the HLA-A and HLA-B alleles for most subjects in the first cohort. Linkage disequilibrium might explain the correlated functional status among segregating V segments, but an unknown experimental factor could not be ruled out. Strong co-occurrence of HLA alleles, especially DR and DQ, made assigning TCR associations to individual alleles difficult. A later analysis associated roughly 17,000 TCR beta sequences with specific HLA alleles at a false discovery rate of 0.05. While some public TCRs were present in many individuals, most TCR sequences turned up only very rarely across donors. The classifier was reported to diagnose cytomegalovirus status with high specificity and sensitivity in both the original cohort and the validation cohort. The cohort was sequenced for TCR beta chains only, and without alpha or paired-chain data the features that could be detected were limited. According to a later genetic analysis, donors in an Asian-associated ancestry cluster had fewer N-insertions in productive TCRs than the approximately 610-donor mean. A later analysis found that HLA-associated TCR beta chains were more clonally expanded and had lower generation probabilities than equally common non-associated chains. The earlier analysis of around 600 of the donors excluded roughly 17 rarely observed V segments, including chromosome 9 orphons, because counts were too low. A later analysis found that most CMV-associated TCR beta chains appeared HLA-restricted, with HLA associations seemingly driven largely by CMV exposure. The sequencing pipeline was judged likely to have produced a cluster of highly shared sequence variants as a technical artifact. In a later genetic analysis, a missense DCLRE1C variant was associated with V-gene and J-gene trimming of TCR beta chains, and the association was replicated in an independent cohort. Because HLA typing was unavailable for some donors at each locus, only the typed subset was used in association tests. Several of the top co-occurrence clusters appeared to be linked to parvovirus B19, influenza, CMV and Epstein-Barr virus, according to a later analysis. According to the authors, the approach could potentially be generalized to other disease states and immunological phenotypes. A total of roughly 160 TCR beta chains were listed by the study as associated with cytomegalovirus. A few of the identified cytomegalovirus-associated TCR beta chains were confirmed in vitro to be specific for cytomegalovirus antigens. In an earlier analysis of fewer than 750 of the donors, most TCR beta V segments were observed in productive rearrangements about 87% or about 30% of the time, broadly matching IMGT annotations. Some IMGT-functional V segments, including TRBV6-2 and TRBV6-3, could not be told apart with the 87-base-pair reads, so those segments were excluded. The only immune exposure information available for the cohort was CMV serostatus. Roughly uniform sequencing depth across donors was assumed in presence/absence analyses, although this assumption may not hold.

The library came from the immunoSEQ multiplex PCR assay. A mixture of 60 forward primers for TCR Vbeta segments and 13 reverse primers for TCR Jbeta segments was used in the multiplex PCR. The CDR3 region of rearranged TCR beta genes was amplified from genomic DNA with a multiplex PCR assay. The amplified TCR beta libraries were sequenced on the Illumina HiSeq System as 87-base-pair reads. On the authors' methods: A later analysis counted tens of millions of unique TCR beta chains across the 670 or so repertoires, and around 12 million of these chains were shared by at least two donors. Raw reads were error-corrected and collapsed into unique sequences by a nearest-neighbor algorithm in which closely related sequences were merged to remove PCR and sequencing errors. To assign V, D and J gene segments, CDR3 sequences were aligned to IMGT reference sequences. For a sequence to be retained, a match of at least six nucleotides was required to both a V gene segment and a J gene segment. A rearrangement was called productive if the CDR3 had no stop codons and remained in frame with V and J, and every other rearrangement was called non-productive. CDR3 was defined according to IMGT convention as the region running from the second conserved V-encoded cysteine to the conserved J-encoded phenylalanine. The earlier analysis of about 570 of the donors excluded any sequence lacking an unambiguous match to a single V gene segment. In an earlier analysis of a few hundred of the donors, V segments were called functional above 56.7% productive rearrangements and were called segregating when the between-donor standard deviation exceeded 5%. A statistical classification framework was built to diagnose cytomegalovirus status from the catalog of TCR beta chain sequences. V and J gene assignment, in a later analysis, came from comparing TCR nucleotide sequences with IMGT/GENE-DB human TR gene sequences. Using the TCRdist pipeline, a later analysis assigned CDR3 sequences along with most-parsimonious VDJ recombination scenarios. A later analysis defined each TCR beta chain by its CDR3 amino acid sequence plus V-gene family, and excluded reads lacking a unique V-gene family. A later analysis removed roughly 590 highly shared, low-generation-probability nucleotide sequences to deal with suspected cross-contamination and a sequencing artifact. For each public chain, a later analysis derived a clonal expansion index from normalized ranks of inferred template counts within each repertoire. A later analysis computed generation probabilities with a VDJ recombination model fitted to out-of-frame rearrangements, and checked the results against IGoR. In a later analysis, hypergeometric tests were used to score TCR-TCR, TCR-HLA and TCR-CMV co-occurrence, with a repertoire-size bias correction applied to TCR pairs. In a later analysis, false discovery rates were estimated by permuting HLA or CMV assignments 20 times. In a later analysis, co-occurring TCRs were grouped with DBSCAN, and TCRdist sequence similarity was added when clustering was performed within HLA-allele-positive subsets. Repertoires with fewer than 30,000 or more than 120,000 public chains, plus five repertoires with anomalous nucleotide sharing, were excluded from co-occurrence clustering. Drawn from immuneACCESS, this table holds only the in-frame rearrangements with V and J called that TCRdb kept. Clones are partly lost; checked studies trace under half to an unresolved V gene and leave the rest unexplained. V and J calls and clone size are as listed in that table; D and trimming were resolved from the DNA. In all, the sample holds 99,000 or so clones, and 75% to 85% of those were seen once. The ten largest account for over 2% of the sample.

Turning to this clone: The clone's antigen remains unknown. Base qualities are not recorded, but no much larger clone differs from it by a single base.

CDR1 and CDR2, looked up from the germline V gene (reference sequence), are SEHNR and FQNEAQ. V loses 3 bases, J loses 3 bases, and the germline ends lie 22 bases apart. The CDR3 runs 18 amino acids, cysteine and phenylalanine included. Just the 54-base CDR3 DNA is kept, in frame starting at base 1. The cohort comprised 550 to 700 healthy bone marrow donors. Cohort members were all nominally healthy when sampled, although unrecorded immune exposures were likely present. The donor tested CMV seronegative, placing the donor among the 350 or so seronegative members of the cohort. A peripheral blood sample was provided by each donor, and peripheral blood mononuclear cells were used for TCR beta sequencing. Genomic DNA was extracted from the blood cell samples with the Qiagen DNeasy Blood Extraction Kit.

The sample comprised PBMCs. The receptor was derived from a man aged 25-40 years in good health and CMV-seronegative. The V and J genes are TRBV7-9 and TRBJ2-3; tentative D gene TRBD2, with 7 bases matching. The CDR3 region reads CASSFGFVRRGLTDTQYF. The DNA is as follows: TGTGCCAGCAGCTTTGGTTTTGTGCGGCGGGGGCTGACAGATACGCAGTATTTT.